The present TCR beta chain was sequenced within a study of blood T cell repertoires in COVID-19. The wider study: Some COVID-19 samples were acute and others convalescent; all came from the United States, Italy and Spain.

Original methodology: Amplification from reference gene primers served as the basis for estimated nucleated cell counts. Clones were read by immunoSEQ multiplex PCR, and TCRdb kept only the in-frame ones, dropping some. From that table come the V and J calls and clone size; the DNA was used to work out D and trimming. The sample lists about 83,000 clones, around 88% occurring once. The sample was peripheral blood. The sequence was obtained from a man aged 45-60 years with active COVID-19.

The CDR3: CASSQETGRNEQFF. DNA for the CDR3: TGTGCCAGCAGCCAGGAGACAGGGAGGAATGAGCAGTTCTTC. The rearrangement links TRBV4-2 to TRBJ2-1, with D maybe TRBD1 (7 bases). This CDR3 spans 14 amino acids. Germline V lookup: CDR1 LGHNA, CDR2 YNFKEQ. The V and J ends lost 3 bases and 7 bases respectively, with 13 bases between them.